This T cell receptor beta chain originates from a study of cytomegalovirus exposure and HLA in healthy donors. V was cut by 1 base and J by 6 bases, with 15 bases left in between. The CDR3 totals 15 residues. Germline CDR1 LNHNV, CDR2 YYDKDF (reference sequence). Both 60 Vbeta primers and 13 Jbeta primers went into the PCR. Libraries were prepared by immunoSEQ multiplex PCR; TCRdb keeps only in-frame clonotypes and omits some of them. Of more than 95,000 clones in the sample, nearly 80% were seen once. Material for sequencing was PBMCs. The sequence came from a woman in her forties in good health and CMV-seronegative. This chain connects TRBV15 to TRBJ1-1; possibly TRBD1 for D (6 bases). CDR3 in amino acids: CATSRGREGGAEAFF. The CDR3 region has the DNA TGTGCCACCAGCAGAGGCAGGGAAGGGGGGGCTGAAGCTTTCTTT. The entire variable domain, with the rest obtained from reference TRBV15 and TRBJ1-1, is as follows: DAMVIQNPRYQVTQFGKPVTLSCSQTLNHNVMYWYQQKSSQAPKLLFHYYDKDFNNEADTPDNFQSRRPNTSFCFLDIRSPGLGDTAMYLCATSRGREGGAEAFFGQGTRLTVV.